What follows describes a single T cell receptor beta chain. The PCR ran on 60 Vbeta and 13 Jbeta primers. Measured with immunoSEQ multiplex PCR; TCRdb has only the in-frame clones, and not every one. The sample yields roughly 140,000 clones, around 82% seen once. These data come from a study of cytomegalovirus exposure and HLA in healthy donors. Across the study: Earlier, fewer than 140 million unique TCR beta sequences were recovered from about 200 million T cells by an analysis.

CDR1 SGHRS and CDR2 YFSETQ come from the germline V gene. The length of the CDR3 is 14 residues. V trimming: 0 bases; J trimming: 8 bases; junction bases outside the gene matches: 7. Material: PBMCs. V gene TRBV5-1 combines with J gene TRBJ1-2; TRBD1 matches at 7 bases. The origin of this receptor is a woman aged 18 to 35 in good health and CMV-seropositive. The CDR3 coding sequence is TGCGCCAGCAGCTTGGCGACAGGGAGCGAGGGCTACACCTTC. Translated, it gives CASSLATGSEGYTF.